The 2 T cell receptor beta chains in this list originate from one sample, sequenced in a study of control samples from healthy donors and cancer patients. Sequencing was performed with immunoSEQ multiplex PCR; in TCRdb, only in-frame clones are kept and a portion is missing. The sample lists over 90,000 clones; 92% were seen once. Sequencing was done on a sample of blood. Every receptor here comes from a young woman in good health.

The V and J genes are TRBV10-1 and TRBJ2-3, with D possibly being TRBD1 (6 bases). CDR3 length: 15 residues. V lost 0 bases and J 7 bases, leaving 14 bases between the germline ends. Germline loops: CDR1 WNHNN, CDR2 SYGVQD (reference sequence). The CDR3 nucleotides are TGCGCCAGCAGTGAGTCCCGGGACACGCCCTATACGCAGTATTTT. Its protein product is CASSESRDTPYTQYF.

This clone was detected only once. The V gene is TRBV6-4, the J gene TRBJ2-6; 7 positions agree with TRBD1. The CDR3 covers 16 residues. The V gene end was trimmed by 3 bases and the J gene end by 1 base; junction bases not matched to a gene: 3. Germline V CDR1 and CDR2: MRHNA, SNTAGT. CDR3 sequence reads: CASSEKGASGANVLTF. CDR3 sequence (DNA): TGTGCCAGCAGTGAGAAGGGGGCGTCTGGGGCCAACGTCCTGACTTTC.